Following are 18 T cell receptor beta chains from one sample sequenced in a study of blood T cells in healthy people across ages (dated by TCRdb to between 2014 and 2016). Libraries were built with 5' RACE. The sequencer listed for this sample is Illumina HiSeq 2500. The second PCR ran for about 6 to 12 cycles and used a J-beta primer mix along with a sample-barcoded 5' primer. TCRdb trimmed public reads at Q25 via fastp, called clones via MiXCR and kept in-frame beta chains. Each entry is one CDR3 protein sequence, shown with its most common DNA and genes. This sample comprises almost 300,000 distinct CDR3 sequences, 25% to 30% of them detected only once. The top ten constitute over 25% of the sample. Sequenced input: blood. These TCRs come from a woman in her seventies in good health.

This clonotype was detected only a few times. V is TRBV6-2 or TRBV6-3 and J is TRBJ1-1; weak D call: TRBD1 (5 bases). The CDR3 runs to 13 residues. Germline-derived CDR1 and CDR2 are MNHEY and SVGEGT. The V and J ends lost 2 bases and 3 bases respectively, with 7 bases between them. The CDR3 DNA follows: TGTGCCAGCAGTTACGGGGGACACACTGAAGCTTTCTTT. Its translation: CASSYGGHTEAFF.

This clonotype was found a few times. V and J are TRBV24-1 and TRBJ2-2; perhaps D is TRBD1 or TRBD2 (5 bases each). Germline CDR1 reads KGHDR; CDR2 reads SFDVKD. The V and J ends lost 5 bases and 1 base respectively, with 16 bases between them. CDR3 length: 17 amino acids. The CDR3 here is CATSALLGGRNTGELFF. The CDR3 nucleotides are TGTGCCACCAGTGCCCTCCTTGGGGGACGGAACACCGGGGAGCTGTTTTTT.

CDR3 sequence reads: CATSTRRDEQFF. CDR3 in DNA: TGTGCCACCAGCACCCGAAGGGATGAGCAGTTCTTC. The chain has TRBV15 and TRBJ2-1; no clear D gene. The V and J ends lost 4 bases and 8 bases respectively, with 9 bases between them. From germline, CDR1 is LNHNV and CDR2 YYDKDF (reference sequence). The CDR3 totals 12 residues.

The table lists this clonotype with many counts. This chain connects TRBV2 to TRBJ2-5; weak D call: TRBD2 (6 bases). The end of the DNA is better explained by TRBJ2-7, so the J call may be wrong. Per germline, CDR1 SNHLY and CDR2 FYNNEI. The CDR3 sequence is 14 residues long. The CDR3 here is CASSEWREVGEQYF. CDR3 coding DNA: TGTGCCAGCAGTGAATGGAGGGAGGTGGGCGAGCAGTACTTC.

To note about this clonotype: A junction boundary mismatches the germline segment, possibly from a read error. The chain is built from TRBV7-7 and TRBJ2-4, with D possibly TRBD1 on 5 matching bases. Looked up from germline, CDR1 is SSHAT and CDR2 is FNYEAQ (reference sequence). This CDR3 region has 15 residues. CDR3 DNA: TGTGCTAGCAGCTGGACAAATTTAGCCAAAAACATTCAGTACTTC. It specifies CASSWTNLAKNIQYF.

This CDR3 reads CSAREWQLAKNIQYF. CDR3 bases: TGCAGTGCTAGAGAGTGGCAGCTAGCCAAAAACATTCAGTACTTC. The V call is TRBV20-1, the J call TRBJ2-4; D ambiguous. Trimming stripped 0 bases from V and 0 bases from J, with 9 bases between. The CDR3 sequence is 15 residues long. Per the germline V gene, CDR1 is DFQATT and CDR2 is SNEGSKA (reference sequence).

The chain has TRBV6-1 and TRBJ2-3, with D hard to call. There are 11 residues in the CDR3. Trimming removed 7 bases at V and 5 bases at J, with 7 bases between. Germline V gene lookup returns CDR1 MNHNS and CDR2 SASEGT. The CDR3 bases are TGTGCCAGCACCATACAAGATACGCAGTATTTT. Protein product: CASTIQDTQYF.

The chain combines TRBV7-6 with TRBJ1-5; D perhaps matches TRBD1 (6 bases). Trimming removed 2 bases at V and 4 bases at J, with 18 bases between. CDR1 is SGHVS, CDR2 FNYEAQ, per germline. The CDR3 sequence is 17 residues long. The CDR3 DNA is TGTGCCAGCAGCTTAAGAGACAGGCGACGGTGTAATCAGCCCCAGCATTTT. This gives the protein CASSLRDRRRCNQPQHF. The whole variable domain, remainder taken from reference TRBV7-6 and TRBJ1-5, is GAGVSQSPRYKVTKRGQDVALRCDPISGHVSLYWYRQALGQGPEFLTYFNYEAQQDKSGLPNDRFSAERPEGSISTLTIQRTEQRDSAMYRCASSLRDRRRCNQPQHFGDGTRLSIL.

This rearrangement joins TRBV6-5 to TRBJ2-1; 8 bases align to TRBD2. The CDR3 totals 15 residues. The V gene end was trimmed by 7 bases and the J gene end by 8 bases; junction bases not matched to a gene: 13. Germline V gene lookup returns CDR1 MNHEY and CDR2 SVGAGI. CDR3 amino acids: CASTPRDLAGHEQFF. CDR3 DNA: TGTGCCAGCACCCCAAGGGACCTAGCGGGCCATGAGCAGTTCTTC.

V and J are TRBV13 and TRBJ2-1, with 12 nucleotides matching TRBD2. Germline assignment: CDR1 PRHDT and CDR2 FYEKMQ (reference sequence). V trimming: 2 bases; J trimming: 6 bases; junction bases outside the gene matches: 5. The CDR3 totals 16 residues. The CDR3 loop is CASSLKLAGGINEQFF. The CDR3 nucleotides read TGTGCCAGCAGCTTAAAACTAGCGGGAGGTATCAATGAGCAGTTCTTC. Looking up the rest from reference TRBV13 and TRBJ2-1 gives the full variable domain: AAGVIQSPRHLIKEKRETATLKCYPIPRHDTVYWYQQGPGQDPQFLISFYEKMQSDKGSIPDRFSAQQFSDYHSELNMSSLELGDSALYFCASSLKLAGGINEQFFGPGTRLTVL.

This clonotype was picked up a small number of times. This rearrangement joins TRBV5-5 to TRBJ2-7; D gene uncertain. The J call is uncertain, as TRBJ2-1 better fits the DNA end. Germline loops: CDR1 SGHKS, CDR2 YYEKEE (reference sequence). The CDR3 sequence is 11 residues long. CDR3 amino acids: CASSFANEQFF. For the CDR3, the DNA is TGTGCCAGCAGCTTTGCGAATGAGCAGTTCTTC.

The rearrangement joins TRBV7-9 to TRBJ2-3; D is possibly TRBD1 (6 bases). Trimming took 2 bases from V and 0 from J, leaving 15 bases between them. Germline CDR1 is SEHNR and CDR2 is FQNEAQ (reference sequence). The CDR3 length is 17 residues. The CDR3 region has the DNA TGTGCCAGCAGCTTAATTTTATGGGACACGAGCACAGATACGCAGTATTTT. Protein: CASSLILWDTSTDTQYF.

This rearrangement joins TRBV6-5 to TRBJ2-7, with D perhaps TRBD2 (6 bases). Trimming removed 9 bases at V and 5 bases at J, with 17 bases between. Germline CDR1 reads MNHEY; CDR2 reads SVGAGI. This CDR3 spans 13 amino acids. CDR3 bases: TGTGCCAGTCGTAACGGGGGTTTCGACGAGCAGTACTTC. Residues: CASRNGGFDEQYF.

This clonotype has just a few counts. J is TRBJ2-5 and V is TRBV15, with 7 bases aligning to TRBD1. TRBJ2-1 explains the end of the DNA better; the J call may be wrong. The length of the CDR3 is 16 residues. Per germline, CDR1 LNHNV and CDR2 YYDKDF (reference sequence). The CDR3 loop is CATSRGQSTGLNEQFF. The CDR3, as DNA: TGTGCCACCAGCAGAGGTCAGTCGACAGGGCTAAATGAGCAGTTCTTC.

This clonotype was seen a handful of times. The V call is TRBV5-8, the J call TRBJ2-1, with TRBD2 matching 11 bases. Germline V gives CDR1 SGHTS, CDR2 YDEGEE. This CDR3 contains 20 residues. V dropped 0 bases and J dropped 0; count of bases not matched to a gene: 11. The CDR3 sequence is CASSLVFGTSGPHSYNEQFF. CDR3 nucleotides: TGTGCCAGCAGCTTGGTGTTCGGGACTAGCGGACCGCACTCCTACAATGAGCAGTTCTTC.

The chain carries TRBV28 and TRBJ2-5; the match to TRBD2 covers 10 bases. Judging by the DNA end, TRBJ2-1 fits better; the J call may be wrong. This CDR3 is built from 14 residues. Germline loops: CDR1 MDHEN, CDR2 SYDVKM. The CDR3 sequence is CASLQAGGPDEQFF. The CDR3 nucleotides are TGTGCCAGCCTCCAAGCGGGAGGGCCGGATGAGCAGTTCTTC.

This clonotype was seen a few times. The genes are TRBV6-2 or TRBV6-3 and TRBJ2-1; D is ambiguous. V lost 7 bases to trimming and J lost 0 bases, with 16 bases between them. Germline-derived CDR1 and CDR2 are MNHEY and SVGEGT. This CDR3 region has 16 residues. The CDR3 spells CASKGVRFSSYNEQFF. For the CDR3, the DNA is TGTGCCAGCAAGGGTGTCCGGTTCAGCTCCTACAATGAGCAGTTCTTC.

The CDR3 nucleotides are TGTGCCAGCAGTTGGAGGGGCTCAAGGAACACTGAAGCTTTCTTT. Translating it yields CASSWRGSRNTEAFF. This chain connects TRBV12-3 or TRBV12-4 to TRBJ1-1; maybe TRBD1 (5 bases). Deletions cut 4 bases from V and 1 base from J, with 13 bases between. This CDR3 has 15 amino acids.